This T cell receptor beta chain was sequenced for a study of blood T cell repertoires in COVID-19 (TCRdb year 2020). Concerning the study at large: Samples from collaborators originated in the United States, Italy and Spain and spanned both the acute and convalescent phases of COVID-19. A de-identified subject ID, COVID-19 status, age in years and sex were almost always included in the sample metadata. The prospective study material was composed of cDNA or gDNA derived from T cells, B-cell-depleted T cells, or PBMCs. Samples were obtained from the ongoing ImmuneRACE study (first 160 participants) and from some 1,300 subjects provided by 6 global collaborators. The dataset comprised deeply sampled blood TCRbeta repertoires from subjects exposed to, actively infected with, or recovered from COVID-19. Where available, HLA class I and class II types were taken from metadata supplied by the sample provider and were not determined by assay-based typing. The repertoires were released in a freely available public database intended as a resource for research on the immune response to SARS-CoV-2. Results the study describes overall, beyond this receptor: Clinical and demographic metadata were provided uncurated, with the amount varying by source and participant.

The junction carries 17 bases between V and J, which are trimmed by 4 bases and 2 bases respectively. The germline V gene provides CDR1 MNHEY and CDR2 SVGAGI. Reading from cysteine to phenylalanine, the CDR3 counts 16 amino acids. The retained sequence is limited to the CDR3, 48 bases, with the frame set at the first base. Collaborating institutions collected whole blood in K2EDTA tubes following their own protocols. For TCRbeta analysis, collaborators shipped samples in one of three forms: frozen whole blood, isolated PBMCs, or DNA extracted from either of those sample types. As concerns this clone: Its specific antigen is unknown. Per-base qualities were not stored, and no clone one base away is much larger.

TCRbeta CDR3 regions were amplified from genomic DNA using the immunoSEQ Assay, a bias-controlled multiplex PCR. The published analysis was carried out like this. Within the assay, amplification of reference gene primers was used to estimate how many nucleated cells each sample contained. To quantify the absolute abundance of each unique TCRbeta CDR3 rearrangement, sequence reads were collapsed and filtered. For each sample, productive Simpson clonality was calculated by taking the square root of Simpson's diversity index across productive rearrangements. The table comes from immuneACCESS by way of TCRdb, which keeps in-frame sequences with V and J called. Part of the clones is missing from these tables; in studies checked, under half for an unresolved V gene and the rest for unknown reasons. The V and J calls and clone size are taken from that table; D and trimming were inferred from the DNA. This sample holds some 260,000 clones; nearly 90% were observed only once. The top ten constitute 0.7% of the sample.

The receptor was derived from a human donor in a cohort sampled during active COVID-19. Sample: peripheral blood. This chain is built from TRBV6-5 and TRBJ1-2, and perhaps TRBD1 as D gene, on 5 matching bases. The CDR3 protein: CASSSPRQHFNYGYTF. The DNA sequence is given as TGTGCCAGCAGTTCGCCCAGACAGCATTTCAACTATGGCTACACCTTC.